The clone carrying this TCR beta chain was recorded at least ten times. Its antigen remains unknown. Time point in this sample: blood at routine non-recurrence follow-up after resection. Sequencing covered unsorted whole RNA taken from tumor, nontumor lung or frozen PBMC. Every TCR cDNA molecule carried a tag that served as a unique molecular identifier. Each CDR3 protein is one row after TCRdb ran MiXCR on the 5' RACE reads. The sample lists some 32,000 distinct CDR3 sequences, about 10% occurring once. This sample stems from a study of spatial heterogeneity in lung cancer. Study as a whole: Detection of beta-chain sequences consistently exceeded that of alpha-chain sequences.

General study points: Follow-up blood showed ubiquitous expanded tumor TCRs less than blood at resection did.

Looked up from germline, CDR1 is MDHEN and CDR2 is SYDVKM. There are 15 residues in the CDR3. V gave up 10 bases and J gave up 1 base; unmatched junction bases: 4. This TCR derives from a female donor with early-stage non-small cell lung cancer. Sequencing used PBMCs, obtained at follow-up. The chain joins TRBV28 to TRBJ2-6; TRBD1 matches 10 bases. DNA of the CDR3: TGTGCCACCGGGACAGGGGCATCTGGGGCCAACGTCCTGACTTTC. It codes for CATGTGASGANVLTF.